This T cell receptor (beta chain) is from a study of cytomegalovirus exposure and HLA in healthy donors. The PCR employed 60 Vbeta primers together with 13 Jbeta primers. Sequencing used immunoSEQ multiplex PCR; TCRdb keeps in-frame clones, though not all of them. The data show roughly 180,000 clones, over 70% seen once. On this clone: Its antigen remains unknown.

Per the germline V gene, CDR1 is MNHEY and CDR2 is SMNVEV (reference sequence). Trimming took 5 bases from V and 9 from J, leaving 11 bases between them. The CDR3 consists of 12 residues. Whole-study results and caveats: In vitro data verified a few CMV-associated chains as specific for CMV antigens. Later on, a genetic analysis was performed. It linked a missense variant in DCLRE1C with V- and J-gene trimming of TCR beta. What a later analysis showed was that several of the most significant clusters appeared linked to common viral pathogens.

Sample: PBMCs. The sequence was collected from a woman between 18 and 30 years old in good health and CMV-seropositive. The rearrangement uses TRBV27 and TRBJ1-5; D ambiguous. This CDR3 reads CASSPLPRPQHF. Here the CDR3 DNA reads TGTGCCAGCAGTCCCCTCCCTCGGCCCCAGCATTTT.